The present T cell receptor beta chain was sequenced within a study of OX40 agonist ivuxolimab in advanced cancers. Whole-study context: Hepatocellular carcinoma, melanoma, renal cell or head and neck cancer occurred in dose-escalation patients. Study results and caveats: Among expanded peripheral T cells, antigen specificity went undetermined. CD4+ and CD8+ T cells in blood underwent clonal expansion by week 6 at 0.1 to 3.0 mg/kg.

Of note for this clone: Its antigen remains unidentified.

The germline V gene has CDR1 SGHTA and CDR2 FQGNSA. This CDR3 is 13 amino acids long. V was trimmed by 4 bases and J by 3 bases, leaving 7 bases between them. TCRdb's table, derived via immunoSEQ multiplex PCR, lists solely in-frame clones and lacks some. The sample records 15,000 to 20,000 clones, around 83% being singletons. Sequenced here: CD4+ or CD8+ T cells sorted from blood, sampled in a trial of the OX40 agonist ivuxolimab. The V and J genes are TRBV7-2 and TRBJ2-1; tentative D call: TRBD2 (5 bases). The TCR sequence derives from an adult with an advanced solid tumor such as melanoma, head and neck, liver or kidney cancer. As DNA, the CDR3 is TGTGCCAGCAGCTGGGAGAACTACAATGAGCAGTTCTTC. Its translation: CASSWENYNEQFF.